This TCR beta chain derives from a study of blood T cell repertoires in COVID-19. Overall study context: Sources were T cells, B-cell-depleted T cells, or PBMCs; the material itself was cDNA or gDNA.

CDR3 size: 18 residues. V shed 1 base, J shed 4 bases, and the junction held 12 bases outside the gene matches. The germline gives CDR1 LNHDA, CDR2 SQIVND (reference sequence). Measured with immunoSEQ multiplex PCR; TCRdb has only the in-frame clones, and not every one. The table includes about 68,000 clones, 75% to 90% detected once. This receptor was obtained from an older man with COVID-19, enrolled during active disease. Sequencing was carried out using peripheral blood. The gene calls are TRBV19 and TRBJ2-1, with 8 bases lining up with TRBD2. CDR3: CASSIGIGGTRTYNEQFF. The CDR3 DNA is TGTGCCAGTAGTATAGGGATAGGGGGGACTAGAACGTACAATGAGCAGTTCTTC.